What follows describes a single T cell receptor (beta chain). This clone was counted once. The antigen this receptor binds is unknown. No per-base quality is available; no much larger clone lies one base away. This record comes from a study of cytomegalovirus exposure and HLA in healthy donors (dated by TCRdb to 2016 to 2017). Turning to the overall study: An earlier analysis of approximately 640 of the donors reported approximately 300 Gb of sequence data and roughly 110 million unique TCR beta sequences from some 180 million T cells. An early release that covered fewer than 800 HLA-typed donors contained 250 to 350 gigabases of sequencing data and roughly 84 million unique TCR sequences. Among the roughly 390 genotyped donors, approximately 77% belonged to the genetic ancestry cluster associated with self-reported Caucasian donors. The aim of the study was to test whether cataloging public T cell receptors could identify signatures of past pathogen exposure. The study profiled the T cell repertoires of hundreds of subjects by immunosequencing and related them to cytomegalovirus serostatus. A separate validation cohort of 100 to 150 different subjects was used in addition to the roughly 620-subject first cohort. To predict cytomegalovirus infection status, the study brought together high-throughput TCR immunosequencing, statistical association of individual TCRs with disease status, and machine learning. In a later analysis, previously published TCR beta repertoires from fewer than 750 donors were re-analyzed and high-resolution HLA genotyping was added so that TCR occurrence patterns could be studied. In the later analysis, no new phenotypic data were used to find candidate immune exposures; instead, reliance was placed on TCR beta sequences and their occurrence across donors. An earlier analysis of several hundred of the donors applied high-throughput TCR beta sequencing to assess whether each TCR beta V gene segment acted as functional or pseudogenic. Alongside the repertoire data, information on donor age, sex, ethnicity and CMV serostatus was compiled. Genome-wide SNP genotypes for about 60% of the 666 donors were used in a later genetic analysis, which treated that subset as a discovery cohort. Every repertoire in the discovery cohort had been generated on one and the same sequencing platform. Class I and class II HLA loci were covered by the typing at four-digit resolution. The number of typed donors differed by locus: about 620-630 for A, B, C, DRB1 and DQB1; approximately 540 for DQA1; 606 for DPA1; and around 470 for DPB1. Because of strong linkage in the cohort, a handful of DR-DQ haplotypes were treated as single units for association and clustering. On average, around 240,000 unique TCR beta nucleotide sequences were sequenced per donor among 398 genotyped donors of the cohort, with 15% to 20% of those sequences being non-productive.

The cohort comprised fewer than 700 healthy bone marrow donors. All cohort members were sampled while nominally healthy, although unrecorded immune exposures were likely present. The donor was CMV seropositive and belonged to the group of 250 to 300 seropositive cohort members. Each donor provided a peripheral blood sample, and peripheral blood mononuclear cells were used for TCR beta sequencing. Genomic DNA extraction from the blood cell samples was performed with the Qiagen DNeasy Blood Extraction Kit. Preparation of the library involved the immunoSEQ multiplex PCR assay. For the multiplex PCR, a mixture combining 60 forward primers for TCR Vbeta segments and 13 reverse primers for TCR Jbeta segments was used. The CDR3 region of rearranged TCR beta genes was amplified from genomic DNA with a multiplex PCR assay. On the Illumina HiSeq System, the amplified TCR beta libraries were sequenced as 87-base-pair reads. Per the original workflow: A later analysis counted approximately 74 million unique TCR beta chains across the 500 to 850 repertoires, and 9.5 million to 11 million of these chains were shared by at least two donors. To remove PCR and sequencing errors, raw reads were error-corrected and collapsed into unique sequences using a nearest-neighbor algorithm that merged closely related sequences. Alignment of CDR3 sequences to IMGT reference sequences was used to assign V, D and J gene segments. Each retained sequence needed at least a six-nucleotide match to both a V gene segment and a J gene segment. Rearrangements were called productive when the CDR3 lacked stop codons and stayed in frame with V and J; all others were non-productive. CDR3 was defined according to IMGT convention as the region running from the second conserved V-encoded cysteine to the conserved J-encoded phenylalanine. The earlier analysis of 550 to 650 of the donors excluded any sequence lacking an unambiguous match to a single V gene segment. An earlier analysis of several hundred of the donors called V segments functional above 56.7% productive rearrangements and segregating when the between-donor standard deviation exceeded 5%. To diagnose cytomegalovirus status from the catalog of TCR beta chain sequences, a statistical classification framework was built. A later analysis assigned V and J genes by comparing TCR nucleotide sequences with IMGT/GENE-DB human TR gene sequences. A later analysis assigned CDR3 sequences and most-parsimonious VDJ recombination scenarios with the TCRdist pipeline. A later analysis defined each TCR beta chain by its CDR3 amino acid sequence plus V-gene family, and excluded reads lacking a unique V-gene family. A later analysis removed 592 highly shared, low-generation-probability nucleotide sequences to deal with suspected cross-contamination and a sequencing artifact. For each public chain, a later analysis derived a clonal expansion index from normalized ranks of inferred template counts within each repertoire. Generation probabilities in a later analysis came from a VDJ recombination model fitted to out-of-frame rearrangements, and those results were checked against IGoR. In a later analysis, TCR-TCR, TCR-HLA and TCR-CMV co-occurrence was scored with hypergeometric tests, and a repertoire-size bias correction was applied to TCR pairs. To estimate false discovery rates, a later analysis permuted the HLA or CMV assignments 20 times. In a later analysis, co-occurring TCRs were grouped with DBSCAN, and TCRdist sequence similarity was added when clustering was performed within HLA-allele-positive subsets. Repertoires with fewer than 30,000 or more than 120,000 public chains were left out of co-occurrence clustering, as were five repertoires with anomalous nucleotide sharing. The source is immuneACCESS, and TCRdb retained only in-frame sequences with V and J called. Part of the clones is not carried over; for the studies checked, unresolved V genes explain less than half of this, and the remainder is unexplained. V, J and clone size were drawn from that table, and D and trimming were deduced from the DNA. The sample records around 120,000 clones, around 68% of which are singletons. The top ten clones comprise more than 9% of the sample.

General findings and caveats noted by the study authors: Correlated functional status among segregating V segments might be attributable to linkage disequilibrium, but an unknown experimental factor could not be ruled out. Most TCR sequences were observed very rarely across donors, whereas some public TCRs were present in many individuals. Immune exposure information for the cohort was limited to CMV serostatus. According to a later analysis, parvovirus B19, influenza, CMV and Epstein-Barr virus appeared linked to several top co-occurrence clusters. In a later genetic analysis, fewer N-insertions in productive TCRs were reported among donors in an Asian-associated ancestry cluster than the approximately 710-donor mean. A cluster of highly shared sequence variants was judged likely to be a technical artifact of the sequencing pipeline. A few of the identified cytomegalovirus-associated TCR beta chains were confirmed in vitro to be specific for cytomegalovirus antigens. A later analysis found that most CMV-associated TCR beta chains appeared HLA-restricted, with HLA associations seemingly driven largely by CMV exposure. When HLA alleles, especially DR and DQ, strongly co-occurred, attributing TCR associations to individual alleles was difficult. In a later analysis, HLA-associated TCR beta chains showed more clonal expansion and lower generation probabilities than non-associated chains that were equally common. A further reported finding was that TCR beta sequences accurately predicted the HLA-A and HLA-B alleles for most subjects in the first cohort. In a later analysis, the rate of TCR association differed among HLA loci, with DRB1 alleles having the most associated TCRs and HLA-C alleles having the fewest. The authors suggested that the approach could potentially be generalized to other disease states and immunological phenotypes. The presence/absence analyses assumed that sequencing depth was roughly uniform across donors, and that assumption may not be true. The earlier analysis of fewer than 750 of the donors excluded 15 to 20 rarely observed V segments, including chromosome 9 orphons, because counts were too low. In a later genetic analysis, a missense DCLRE1C variant was associated with V-gene and J-gene trimming of TCR beta chains, and the association was replicated in an independent cohort. Only TCR beta chains were sequenced in this cohort, and the absence of alpha or paired-chain data limited detectable features. An earlier analysis of roughly 570 of the donors showed that most TCR beta V segments appeared in productive rearrangements either about 87% or about 30% of the time, which broadly matched IMGT annotations. Cytomegalovirus status was reported to be diagnosed by the classifier with high specificity and sensitivity in both the original and validation cohorts. The study listed 164 TCR beta chains as associated with cytomegalovirus. In a later analysis, some 18,000 TCR beta sequences were associated with specific HLA alleles at a false discovery rate of 0.05. HLA typing was unavailable for some donors at each locus, so association tests used only the typed subset.

Sequencing input: PBMCs. This TCR came from a woman between 50 and 59 years old in good health and CMV-seropositive.

The nucleotide sequence is TGTGCCAGCAGCTCCCACCTCCGACAGCCCAATCAGCCCCAGCATTTT. Its product reads: CASSSHLRQPNQPQHF. The rearrangement combines TRBV7-8 with TRBJ1-5; TRBD1 might be the D gene, on 5 matching bases. CDR3 length: 16 amino acids, cysteine to phenylalanine. The kept DNA is CDR3 alone, 48 bases in frame from the first base. Trimming costs V 4 bases and J 3 bases, and their ends lie 16 bases apart. CDR1 and CDR2 are drawn from the germline V gene: SGHVS, FQNEAQ.